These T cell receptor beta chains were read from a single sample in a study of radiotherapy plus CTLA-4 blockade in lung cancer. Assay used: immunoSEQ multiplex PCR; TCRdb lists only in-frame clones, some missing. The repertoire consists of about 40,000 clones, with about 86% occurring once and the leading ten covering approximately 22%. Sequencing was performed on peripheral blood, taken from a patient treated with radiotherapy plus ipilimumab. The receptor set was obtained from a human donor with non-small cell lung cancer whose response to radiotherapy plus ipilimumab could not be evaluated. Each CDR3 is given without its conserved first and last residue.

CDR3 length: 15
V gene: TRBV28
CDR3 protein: ASSLAVGGAVTGELF

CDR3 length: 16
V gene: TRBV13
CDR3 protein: ASSETGGSGGQGTEQF

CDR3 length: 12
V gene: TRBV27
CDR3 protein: ASSLAQGVGEQY

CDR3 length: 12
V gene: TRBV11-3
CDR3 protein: ASSPRGRADEQF

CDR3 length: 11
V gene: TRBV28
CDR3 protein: ASRRQINYGYT

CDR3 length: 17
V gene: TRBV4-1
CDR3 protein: ASSPAGLAGSSSYNEQF

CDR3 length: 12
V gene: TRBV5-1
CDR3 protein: ASSSLRDRDTQY

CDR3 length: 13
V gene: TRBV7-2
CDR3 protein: ASSPDRGRDSPLH

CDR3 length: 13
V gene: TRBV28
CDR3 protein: ASSSLAGTYNEQF

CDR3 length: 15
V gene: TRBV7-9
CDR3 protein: ASSLARTGTGTGELF

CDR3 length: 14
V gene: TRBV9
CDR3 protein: ASSAGTSGVYNEQF

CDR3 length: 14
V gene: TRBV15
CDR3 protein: ATSRSKQGALYEQY

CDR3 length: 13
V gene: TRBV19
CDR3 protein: ASSTPQGRVETQY

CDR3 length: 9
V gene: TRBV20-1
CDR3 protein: SARPGRDDF

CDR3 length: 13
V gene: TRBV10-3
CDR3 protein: AISEGQGPHYEQY

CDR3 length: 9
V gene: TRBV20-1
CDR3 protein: SASGVYGYT

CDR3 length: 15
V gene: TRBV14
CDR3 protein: ASSQDLGQGWTGELF

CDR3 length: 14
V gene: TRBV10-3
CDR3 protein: AISEYTSGSVYEQY

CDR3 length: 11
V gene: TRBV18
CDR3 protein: ASSRGLNQPQH

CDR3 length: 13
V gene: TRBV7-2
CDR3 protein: ASSLEIAGVNTQY

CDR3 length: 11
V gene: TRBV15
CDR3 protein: ATSPASGNEQF

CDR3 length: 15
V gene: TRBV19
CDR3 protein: ASSRSSGGQLGDTQY

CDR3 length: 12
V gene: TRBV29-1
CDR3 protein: SVARPSSYNEQF

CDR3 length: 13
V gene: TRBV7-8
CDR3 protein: ASSLRGGYQETQY

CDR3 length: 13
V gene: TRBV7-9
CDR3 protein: ASSFQTGRTDTQY

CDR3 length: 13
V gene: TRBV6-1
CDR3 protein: ASSRGQGNSYEQY

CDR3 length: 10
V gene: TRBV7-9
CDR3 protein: ASSTGALRAF

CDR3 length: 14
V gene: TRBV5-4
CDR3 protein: ASSLGGRAPTGELF

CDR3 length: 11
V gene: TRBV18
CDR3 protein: ASSPGTFGEQY

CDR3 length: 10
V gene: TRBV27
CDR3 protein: ASPQGLETQY